This TCR beta chain was sequenced in a study of T cells in Graves' hyperthyroidism and ophthalmopathy. Study-level information: Initial diagnosis, before any treatment, was when peripheral blood was collected.

The CDR3 length is 13 residues. CDR1 and CDR2 (germline): MDHEN, SYDVKM. The V and J ends lost 3 bases and 4 bases respectively, with 10 bases between them. The diagnostic basis comprised clinical symptoms, serum thyroxine and TRAb, thyroid ultrasound and orbital computed tomography. PBMCs were sourced from more than 9 ml fresh peripheral blood. As for this clonotype: Its antigen is still unknown.

TCR beta CDR3 regions were amplified from RNA. Using the HTBI primer set, a first-round RT-PCR was run on the TCR CDR3. One entry per CDR3 protein results from TCRdb running MiXCR on the multiplex PCR reads. The profile shows 400,000 or so distinct CDR3 sequences, roughly 15% of them singletons. Regarding the study as a whole: In the blood, most expanded thyroid clonotypes above 0.001 appeared as well.

The rearrangement uses TRBV28 and TRBJ2-7; D is possibly TRBD2 (6 bases). The clonotype originates from a woman aged 60-75 years with Graves' ophthalmopathy. What was sequenced was blood. The CDR3 DNA reads TGTGCCAGCAGTTTCTATCGGGGGTACGAGCAGTACTTC. Translation gives CASSFYRGYEQYF.